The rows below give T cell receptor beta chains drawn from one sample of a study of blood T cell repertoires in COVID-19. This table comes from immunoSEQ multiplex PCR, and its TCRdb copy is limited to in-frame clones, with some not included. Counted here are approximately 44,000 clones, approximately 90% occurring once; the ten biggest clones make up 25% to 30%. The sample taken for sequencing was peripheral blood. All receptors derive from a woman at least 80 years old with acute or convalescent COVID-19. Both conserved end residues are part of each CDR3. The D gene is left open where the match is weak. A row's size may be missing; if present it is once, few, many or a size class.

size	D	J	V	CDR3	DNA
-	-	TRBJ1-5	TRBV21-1	CASGKTGPDQPQHF	TGTGCCAGCGGCAAGACAGGCCCCGATCAGCCCCAGCATTTT
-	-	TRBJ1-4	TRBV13	CASSLGAGATNEKLFF	TGTGCCAGCAGCCTCGGAGCGGGGGCAACTAATGAAAAACTGTTTTTT
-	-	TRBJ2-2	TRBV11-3	CASSPRRTGELFF	TGTGCCAGCAGCCCACGGCGGACCGGGGAGCTGTTTTTT
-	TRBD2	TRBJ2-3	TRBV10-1	CASSDQRGTGTDTQYF	TGCGCCAGCAGTGACCAGCGGGGGACTGGCACAGATACGCAGTATTTT
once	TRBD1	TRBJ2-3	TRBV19	CASSSLGGATDTQYF	TGTGCCAGTAGTTCCCTAGGGGGCGCAACAGATACGCAGTATTTT
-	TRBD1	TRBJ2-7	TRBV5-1	CASSPGQGLYEQYF	TGCGCCAGCAGCCCGGGACAGGGGCTCTACGAGCAGTACTTC
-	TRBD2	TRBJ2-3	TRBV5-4	CASSLPTSGGRADTQYF	TGTGCCAGCAGCCTGCCTACTAGCGGGGGCAGAGCAGATACGCAGTATTTT
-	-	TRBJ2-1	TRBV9	CASSVAAGGEQFF	TGTGCCAGCAGCGTAGCTGCGGGTGGTGAGCAGTTCTTC
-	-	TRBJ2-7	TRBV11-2	CASSPRGPYEQYF	TGTGCCAGCAGCCCAAGGGGCCCCTACGAGCAGTACTTC
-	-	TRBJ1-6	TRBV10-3	CAIRTPEDSPLHF	TGTGCCATCCGGACACCCGAAGATTCACCCCTCCACTTT
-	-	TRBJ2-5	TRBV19	CASSTDRPQGTQYF	TGTGCCAGTAGTACAGACAGGCCCCAAGGGACCCAGTACTTC
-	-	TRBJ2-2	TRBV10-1	CASSEGGTGELFF	TGCGCCAGCAGTGAGGGGGGGACCGGGGAGCTGTTTTTT
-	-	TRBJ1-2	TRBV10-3	CAISESGDYGYTF	TGTGCCATCAGTGAGTCAGGGGATTATGGCTACACCTTC
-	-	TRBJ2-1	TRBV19	CASSIAGYNEQFF	TGTGCCAGTAGTATTGCGGGGTACAATGAGCAGTTCTTC
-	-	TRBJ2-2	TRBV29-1	CSGGLLNTGELFF	TGCAGCGGGGGACTTCTGAACACCGGGGAGCTGTTTTTT
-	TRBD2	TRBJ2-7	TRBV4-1	CASSQGLAGGPYEQYF	TGCGCCAGCAGCCAAGGACTAGCGGGAGGTCCCTACGAGCAGTACTTC
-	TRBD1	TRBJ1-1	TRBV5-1	CASSPTGVNTEAFF	TGCGCCAGCAGCCCAACAGGGGTGAACACTGAAGCTTTCTTT
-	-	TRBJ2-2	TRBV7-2	CASSQTGATGELFF	TGTGCCAGCAGCCAGACAGGCGCTACAGGGGAGCTGTTTTTT
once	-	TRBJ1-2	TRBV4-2	CASSQGPGQNYGYTF	TGTGCCAGCAGCCAGGGCCCTGGACAGAACTATGGCTACACCTTC
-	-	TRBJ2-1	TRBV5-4	CASSLDKGNYNEQFF	TGTGCCAGCAGCTTGGATAAGGGGAACTACAATGAGCAGTTCTTC
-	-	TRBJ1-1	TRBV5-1	CASSLAGWGDTEAFF	TGCGCCAGCAGCTTGGCCGGTTGGGGGGACACTGAAGCTTTCTTT
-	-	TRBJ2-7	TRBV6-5	CASRPPNGVDEQYF	TGTGCCAGCAGGCCTCCGAACGGGGTAGACGAGCAGTACTTC
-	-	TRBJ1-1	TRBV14	CASSHEGPKNTEAFF	TGTGCCAGCAGCCACGAGGGTCCGAAAAACACTGAAGCTTTCTTT
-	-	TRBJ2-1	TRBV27	CASSLFGAAGGYEQFF	TGTGCCAGCAGTTTATTCGGGGCTGCAGGGGGGTATGAGCAGTTCTTC
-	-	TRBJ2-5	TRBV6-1	CASSDRGARQETQYF	TGTGCCAGCAGTGACCGGGGGGCCCGCCAAGAGACCCAGTACTTC
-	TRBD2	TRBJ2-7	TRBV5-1	CASSVTSGGAVIYEQYF	TGCGCCAGCAGCGTGACTAGCGGGGGGGCCGTCATCTACGAGCAGTACTTC
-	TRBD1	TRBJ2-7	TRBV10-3	CAISPGTGAYEQYF	TGTGCCATCAGCCCCGGGACAGGGGCCTACGAGCAGTACTTC
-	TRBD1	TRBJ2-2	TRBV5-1	CASSLASPGQPNTGELFF	TGCGCCAGCAGCTTGGCGTCCCCGGGACAGCCGAACACCGGGGAGCTGTTTTTT
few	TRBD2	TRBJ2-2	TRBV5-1	CASSFVTGGGPGGENTGELFF	TGCGCCAGCAGCTTTGTAACGGGAGGCGGCCCCGGGGGTGAGAACACCGGGGAGCTGTTTTTT
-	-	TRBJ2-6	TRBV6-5	CASSYSGTSGANVLTF	TGTGCCAGCAGTTACTCAGGGACTTCGGGGGCCAACGTCCTGACTTTC